This T cell receptor (beta chain) was observed in a study of CXCR3-negative and CXCR3-positive naive CD8 T cells. Study overall: The TRB read total, about 135 million, broke down to about 1.5 +/- 0.3 million reads per library.

Germline assignment: CDR1 SQVTM and CDR2 ANQGSEA. The CDR3 runs to 15 residues. Notes on the study in general: Similarly elevated diversity marked both naive subsets, with memory CD8+ cells showing far lower diversity. Whereas memory cells differed, naive CXCR3-negative and CXCR3-positive cells shared similar TRBV-TRBJ usage.

UMI-labeled 5' RACE TRB cDNA libraries were prepared from the cells. Following a re-call of the 5' RACE reads, TCRdb has one entry per CDR3 protein and lacks DNA. This sample contains roughly 48,000 distinct CDR3 sequences. Of note for this clonotype: Antigen specificity is unknown.

The receptor's source is a human donor in good health. Some clones in this sample may be carry-over from other donors' samples. The J gene is TRBJ2-5, the V gene TRBV29-1; without DNA, the TCRdb call of TRBD2 cannot be checked. Sample: memory CD8+ T cells from blood. The CDR3 reads CSVERSPFPQETQYF.